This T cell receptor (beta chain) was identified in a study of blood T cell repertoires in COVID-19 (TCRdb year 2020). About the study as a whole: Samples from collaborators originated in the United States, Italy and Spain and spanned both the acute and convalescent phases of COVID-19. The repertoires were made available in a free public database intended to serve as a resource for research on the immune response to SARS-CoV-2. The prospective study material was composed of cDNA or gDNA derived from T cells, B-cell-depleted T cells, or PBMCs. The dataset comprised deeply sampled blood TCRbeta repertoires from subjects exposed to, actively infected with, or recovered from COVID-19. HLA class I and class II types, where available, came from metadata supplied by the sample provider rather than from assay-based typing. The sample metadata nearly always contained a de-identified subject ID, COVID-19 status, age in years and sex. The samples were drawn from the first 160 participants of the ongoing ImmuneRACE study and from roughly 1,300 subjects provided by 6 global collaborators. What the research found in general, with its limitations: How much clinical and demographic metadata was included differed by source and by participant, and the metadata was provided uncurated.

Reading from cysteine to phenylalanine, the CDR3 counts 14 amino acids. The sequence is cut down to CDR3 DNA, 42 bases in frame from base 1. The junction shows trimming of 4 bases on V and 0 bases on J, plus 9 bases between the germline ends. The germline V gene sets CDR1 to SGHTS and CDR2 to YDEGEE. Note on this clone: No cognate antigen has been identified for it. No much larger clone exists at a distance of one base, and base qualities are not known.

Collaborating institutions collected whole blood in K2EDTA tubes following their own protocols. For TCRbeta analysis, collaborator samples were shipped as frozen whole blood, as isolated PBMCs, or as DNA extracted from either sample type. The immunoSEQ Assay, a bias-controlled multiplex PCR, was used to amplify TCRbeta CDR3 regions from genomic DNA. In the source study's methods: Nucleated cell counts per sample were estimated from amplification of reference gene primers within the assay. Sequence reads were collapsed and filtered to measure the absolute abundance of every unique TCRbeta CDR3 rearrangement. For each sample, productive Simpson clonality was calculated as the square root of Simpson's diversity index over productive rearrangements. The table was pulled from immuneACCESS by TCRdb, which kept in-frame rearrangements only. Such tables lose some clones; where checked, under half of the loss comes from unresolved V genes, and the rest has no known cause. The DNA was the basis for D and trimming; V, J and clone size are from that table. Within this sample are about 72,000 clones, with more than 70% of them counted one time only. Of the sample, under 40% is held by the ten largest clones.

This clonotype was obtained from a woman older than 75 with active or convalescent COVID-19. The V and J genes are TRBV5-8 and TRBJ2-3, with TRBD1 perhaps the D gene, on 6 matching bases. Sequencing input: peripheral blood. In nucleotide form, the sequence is TGTGCCAGCAGCATTACAGGGAGCACAGATACGCAGTATTTT. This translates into CASSITGSTDTQYF.